A single sample gave rise to the 9 T cell receptor beta chains below, sequenced in a study of blood T cell repertoires in COVID-19. TCRdb's table, derived via immunoSEQ multiplex PCR, lists solely in-frame clones and lacks some. The data show hundreds of thousands of clones, 87% seen once. The sequenced material came from peripheral blood. The receptors were sampled from a woman aged 50 to 60 who had recovered from COVID-19.

This chain uses TRBV3-1 (or the pseudogene TRBV3-2) with TRBJ1-1, with 7 bases that match TRBD1. Germline V gene data show CDR1 as LGHDT and CDR2 as YNNKEL (reference sequence). The CDR3 length is 14 residues. V was pared by 6 bases and J by 0 bases, with 4 bases of the junction left unmatched. The CDR3 here is CASREGGMNTEAFF. CDR3 in DNA: TGTGCCAGCAGAGAAGGGGGCATGAACACTGAAGCTTTCTTT.

The V gene is TRBV5-1, the J gene TRBJ1-1; 10 bases agree with TRBD1. Germline trimming cut 4 bases from V and 4 bases from J; bases unmatched to any gene: 7. Germline values: CDR1 SGHRS, CDR2 YFSETQ. CDR3 length: 15 amino acids. The CDR3 DNA follows: TGCGCCAGCAGCGGCGGGACAGGGGACCGCACTGAAGCTTTCTTT. Protein sequence: CASSGGTGDRTEAFF.

The chain combines TRBV7-2 with TRBJ2-7, with 16 bases lining up with TRBD2. The junction had 6 bases not matched to a gene; V was cut back by 3 bases and J by 4 bases. The CDR3 length is 17 residues. Per the germline V gene, CDR1 is SGHTA and CDR2 is FQGNSA. The CDR3 DNA follows: TGTGCCAGCAGCTTCCGCGGGACTAGCGGGGGGGCTTACGAGCAGTACTTC. This translates into CASSFRGTSGGAYEQYF.

This sequence joins TRBV15 and TRBJ1-6; 9 nucleotides match TRBD1. The germline V gene has CDR1 LNHNV and CDR2 YYDKDF (reference sequence). Trimming removed 1 base from V and 13 bases from J; junction bases left unmatched: 5. The CDR3 length is 14 residues. The CDR3 protein is CATSRGGQGFPLHF. CDR3 coding DNA: TGTGCCACCAGCAGAGGGGGACAGGGCTTTCCCCTCCACTTT.

This clone was recorded once. The chain uses TRBV9 and TRBJ2-5; TRBD1 aligns across 10 bases. The CDR3 extends over 16 amino acids. Germline V CDR1 and CDR2: SGDLS, YYNGEE. V lost 3 bases to trimming and J lost 5 bases; unmatched junction nucleotides: 10. The CDR3: CASSEGTGVVGETQYF. The CDR3 DNA follows: TGTGCCAGCAGCGAGGGGACAGGGGTCGTAGGGGAGACCCAGTACTTC.

This rearrangement joins TRBV27 to TRBJ1-2; 7 nucleotides match TRBD1. Germline trimming cut 7 bases from V and 6 bases from J; bases unmatched to any gene: 14. The CDR3 is 15 amino acids. CDR1 is MNHEY, CDR2 SMNVEV, per germline (reference sequence). The CDR3 region has the DNA TGTGCCAGCAAATTCTACGCACAGGGGTTAGATGGCTACACCTTC. This sequence encodes CASKFYAQGLDGYTF.

This rearrangement joins TRBV28 to TRBJ2-7; 8 bases match TRBD1. Germline CDR1 and CDR2: MDHEN and SYDVKM. The CDR3 spans 14 residues. V shed 8 bases and J 6 bases; nucleotides not matched to a gene: 12. The CDR3 DNA reads as TGTGCCAGCTCCAGTTTGACAGGGGCCCGCGAGCAGTACTTC. Its translation: CASSSLTGAREQYF.

The CDR3 protein is CASSYTDTPLHF. The CDR3 region has the DNA TGTGCCAGCAGTTACACGGACACACCCCTCCACTTT. V usage is TRBV6-2 or TRBV6-3 and J usage is TRBJ1-6; tentatively, D is TRBD1 (5 bases). CDR3 size: 12 residues. Trimming took off 2 bases at V and 11 bases at J, with 7 bases between the two ends. In germline, CDR1 is MNHEY, CDR2 SVGEGT.

V gene TRBV28 combines with J gene TRBJ1-2; D is unresolved. CDR1 is MDHEN and CDR2 is SYDVKM in the germline V gene. Trimming took off 8 bases at V and 6 bases at J, with 28 bases between the two ends. The CDR3 totals 17 residues. CDR3 bases: TGTGCCAGCGGATTTCCCCCCTCGGGAGGGATGAGGGATGGCTACACCTTC. Translating it yields CASGFPPSGGMRDGYTF.